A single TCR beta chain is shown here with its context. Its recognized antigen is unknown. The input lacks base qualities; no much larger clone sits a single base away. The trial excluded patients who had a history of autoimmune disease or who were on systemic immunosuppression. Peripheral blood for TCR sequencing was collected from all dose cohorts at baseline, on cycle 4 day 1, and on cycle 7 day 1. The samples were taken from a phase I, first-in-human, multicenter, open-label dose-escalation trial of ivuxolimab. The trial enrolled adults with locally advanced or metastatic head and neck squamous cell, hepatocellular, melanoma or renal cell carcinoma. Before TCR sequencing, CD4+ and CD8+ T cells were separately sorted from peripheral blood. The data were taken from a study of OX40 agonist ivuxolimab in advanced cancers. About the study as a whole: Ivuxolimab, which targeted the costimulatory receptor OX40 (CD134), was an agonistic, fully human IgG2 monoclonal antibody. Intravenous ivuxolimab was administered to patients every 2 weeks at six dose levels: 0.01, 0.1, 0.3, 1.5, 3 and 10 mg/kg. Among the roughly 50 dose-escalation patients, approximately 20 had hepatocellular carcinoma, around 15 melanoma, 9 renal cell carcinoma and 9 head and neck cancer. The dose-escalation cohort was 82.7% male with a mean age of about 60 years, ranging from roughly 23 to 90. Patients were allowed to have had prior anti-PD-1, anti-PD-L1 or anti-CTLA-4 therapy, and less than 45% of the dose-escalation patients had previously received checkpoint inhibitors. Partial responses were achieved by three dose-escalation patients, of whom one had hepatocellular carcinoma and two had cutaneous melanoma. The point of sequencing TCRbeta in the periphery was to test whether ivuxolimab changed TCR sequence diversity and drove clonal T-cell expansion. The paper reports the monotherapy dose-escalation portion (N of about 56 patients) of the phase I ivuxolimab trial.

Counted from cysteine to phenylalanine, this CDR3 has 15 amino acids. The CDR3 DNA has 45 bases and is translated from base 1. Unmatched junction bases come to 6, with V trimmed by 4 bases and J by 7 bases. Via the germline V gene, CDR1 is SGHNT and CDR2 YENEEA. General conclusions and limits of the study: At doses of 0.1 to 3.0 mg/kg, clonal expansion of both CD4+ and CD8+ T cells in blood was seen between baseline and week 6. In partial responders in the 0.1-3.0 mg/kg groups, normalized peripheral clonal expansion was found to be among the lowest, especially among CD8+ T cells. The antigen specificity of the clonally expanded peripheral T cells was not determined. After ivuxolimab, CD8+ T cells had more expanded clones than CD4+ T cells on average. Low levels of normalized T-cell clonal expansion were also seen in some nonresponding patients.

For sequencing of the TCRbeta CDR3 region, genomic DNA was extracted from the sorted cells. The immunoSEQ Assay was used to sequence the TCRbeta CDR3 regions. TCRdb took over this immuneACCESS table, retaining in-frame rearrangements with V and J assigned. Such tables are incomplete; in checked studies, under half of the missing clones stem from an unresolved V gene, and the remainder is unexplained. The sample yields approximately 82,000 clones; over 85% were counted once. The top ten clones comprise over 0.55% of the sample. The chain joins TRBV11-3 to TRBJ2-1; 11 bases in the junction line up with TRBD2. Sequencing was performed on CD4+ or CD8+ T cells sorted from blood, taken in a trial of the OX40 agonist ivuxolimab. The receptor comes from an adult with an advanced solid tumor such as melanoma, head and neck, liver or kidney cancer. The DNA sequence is TGTGCCAGCAGCTCGACTAGCGGGATGTTTAATGAGCAGTTCTTC. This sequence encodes CASSSTSGMFNEQFF.